The entry below describes one T cell receptor beta chain. What it binds is unknown. The CDR3 totals 14 residues. The V gene lost 2 bases and the J gene lost 10 bases, with 12 bases spanning the gap. Germline CDR1 MNHEY, CDR2 SVGAGI. The source of the sample is a study of T cell responses to AZD1222 COVID-19 vaccine. Study context: Second-dose recipients at about 4 or about 12 weeks were treated as one pooled group. Study observations and caveats: Nearly half of the spike-specific TCRs reportedly recognize variant regions that carry no mutations. It should be noted that donors were predominantly white British and more often female, and clonal diversity was possibly underestimated.

Profiling relied on immunoSEQ multiplex PCR, and the TCRdb table lists in-frame clones only, not all of them. The sample lists 100,000 or so clones, approximately 90% occurring once. This sequence originates from an adult in good health. Sample: peripheral blood, taken on day 0 of AZD1222 vaccination. The chain carries TRBV6-5 and TRBJ1-6; weak D call: TRBD1 (5 bases). CDR3 in amino acids: CASSYTQGYSPLHF. CDR3 sequence (DNA): TGTGCCAGCAGTTACACCCAGGGATACTCACCCCTCCACTTT.